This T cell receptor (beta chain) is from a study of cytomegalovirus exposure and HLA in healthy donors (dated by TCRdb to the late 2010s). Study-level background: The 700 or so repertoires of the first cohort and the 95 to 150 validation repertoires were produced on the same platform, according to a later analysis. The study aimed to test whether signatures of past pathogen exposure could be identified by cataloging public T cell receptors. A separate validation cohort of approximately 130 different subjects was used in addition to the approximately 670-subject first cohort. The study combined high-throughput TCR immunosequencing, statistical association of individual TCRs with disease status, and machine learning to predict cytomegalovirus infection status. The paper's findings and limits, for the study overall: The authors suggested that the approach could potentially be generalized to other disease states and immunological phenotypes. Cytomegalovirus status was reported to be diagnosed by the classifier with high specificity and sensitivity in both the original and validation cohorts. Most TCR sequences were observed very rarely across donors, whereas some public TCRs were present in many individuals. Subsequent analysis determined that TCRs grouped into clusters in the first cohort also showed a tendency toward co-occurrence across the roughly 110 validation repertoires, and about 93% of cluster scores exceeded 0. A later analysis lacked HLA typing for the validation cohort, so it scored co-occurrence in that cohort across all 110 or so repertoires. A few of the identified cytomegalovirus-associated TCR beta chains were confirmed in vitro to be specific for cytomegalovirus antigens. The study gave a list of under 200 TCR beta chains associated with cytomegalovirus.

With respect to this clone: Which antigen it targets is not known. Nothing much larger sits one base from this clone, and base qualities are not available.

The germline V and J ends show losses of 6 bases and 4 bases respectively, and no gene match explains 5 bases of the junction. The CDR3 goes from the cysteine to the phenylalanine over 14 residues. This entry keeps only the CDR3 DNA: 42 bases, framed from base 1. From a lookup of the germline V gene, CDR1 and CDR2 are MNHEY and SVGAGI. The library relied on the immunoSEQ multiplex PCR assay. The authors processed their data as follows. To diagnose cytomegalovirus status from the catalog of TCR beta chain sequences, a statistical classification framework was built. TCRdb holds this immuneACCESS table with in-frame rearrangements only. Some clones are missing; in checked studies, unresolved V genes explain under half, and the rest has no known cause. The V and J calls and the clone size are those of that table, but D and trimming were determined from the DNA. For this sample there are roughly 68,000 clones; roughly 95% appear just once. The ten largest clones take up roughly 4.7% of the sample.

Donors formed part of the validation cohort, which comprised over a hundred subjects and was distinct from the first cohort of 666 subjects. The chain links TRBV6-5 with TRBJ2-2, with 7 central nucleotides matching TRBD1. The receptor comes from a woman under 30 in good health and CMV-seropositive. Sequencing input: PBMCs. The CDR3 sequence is CASRRQGATGELFF. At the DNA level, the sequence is TGTGCCAGCAGACGACAGGGAGCCACCGGGGAGCTGTTTTTT.